Following are 2 T cell receptor beta chains from one sample sequenced in a study of T-cell memory formation after mild COVID-19 (TCRdb year 2021). Library prep was done by 5' RACE. These reads were obtained on an Illumina NovaSeq 6000. TCRdb reworked the public reads: Q25 trimming with fastp, MiXCR clone assembly, productive beta chains retained. Rows merge per CDR3 protein into single entries with the most common DNA and genes. The sample has tens of thousands of distinct CDR3 sequences on record, more than 8% of them singletons. More than 1% of the sample is in the top ten clones. The specimen was PBMCs or a T cell subset sorted from them (not recorded which). These receptors all stem from a young man who had mild COVID-19 (a few samples of this study predate the infection). The sample titles of this study are shuffled in the database, so cell type and time point are left out; the donor was told from shared clones.

This clonotype was seen more than once but under ten times. The junction does not match germline at one end; this may be a read error. This chain connects TRBV6-1 to TRBJ2-3; D may be TRBD1 (6 bases). Germline loops: CDR1 MNHNS, CDR2 SASEGT. This CDR3 has 17 amino acids. The CDR3 coding sequence is TGTGCCAGCTGTGAAGTGGTGGGGACATACCCCCCAGATACGCAGTATTTT. Its protein product is CASCEVVGTYPPDTQYF.

This clonotype was found once. A read error may explain this, as a much larger clone is one base away. The genes are TRBV7-9 and TRBJ1-1; tentative D call: TRBD1 (6 bases). From germline, CDR1 is SEHNR and CDR2 FQNEAQ (reference sequence). The CDR3 extends over 15 amino acids. The CDR3 DNA sequence: TGTGCCAGCAGCCCTTTCACTAGGGGGAACACTGAAGCTTACTTT. Protein sequence: CASSPFTRGNTEAYF.